One T cell receptor (beta chain) is described in this entry. The antigen is unknown. This entry belongs to a study of T cells after yellow fever vaccination. The authors made TCR cDNA by 5'RACE template switching, adding a universal primer site and UMIs. TCRdb re-derived calls from the 5' RACE reads in MiXCR, one entry per CDR3 protein. The sample contains 350,000 or so distinct CDR3 sequences, roughly 8% of which appear only once. Trimming left V 3 bases short and J 0 bases short, with 15 bases between. Per germline, CDR1 SGHRS and CDR2 YFSETQ. This CDR3 is 16 amino acids long. Broader study findings: Post-booster repertoires contained most primary-vaccination clones again (about 95% CD4, 85% to 90% CD8). Although most clonotypes did not, a small share appeared in both CD4 and CD8 compartments. Weaker in magnitude, the secondary response showed a faster peak on day 5 versus 15.

The chain combines TRBV5-1 with TRBJ2-5, with D unclear. This specimen was PBMCs, taken roughly seven weeks after the first yellow fever vaccination. This TCR came from a man aged 18-30 years who received the YFV17D yellow fever vaccine. The CDR3: CASSSHPQTDQETQYF. The CDR3 coding sequence is TGCGCCAGCAGCTCCCATCCCCAGACTGACCAAGAGACCCAGTACTTC.